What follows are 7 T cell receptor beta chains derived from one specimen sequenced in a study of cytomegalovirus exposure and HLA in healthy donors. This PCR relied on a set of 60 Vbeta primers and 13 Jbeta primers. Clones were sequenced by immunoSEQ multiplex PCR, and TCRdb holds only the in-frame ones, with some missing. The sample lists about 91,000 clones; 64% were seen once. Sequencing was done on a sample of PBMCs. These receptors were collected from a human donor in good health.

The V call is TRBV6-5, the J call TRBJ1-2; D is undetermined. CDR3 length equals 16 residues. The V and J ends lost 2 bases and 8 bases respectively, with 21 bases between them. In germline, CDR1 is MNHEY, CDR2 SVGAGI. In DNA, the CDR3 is TGTGCCAGCAGTTACGGGTCCCAGGTGCGACACGCGGGCTACACCTTC. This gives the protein CASSYGSQVRHAGYTF.

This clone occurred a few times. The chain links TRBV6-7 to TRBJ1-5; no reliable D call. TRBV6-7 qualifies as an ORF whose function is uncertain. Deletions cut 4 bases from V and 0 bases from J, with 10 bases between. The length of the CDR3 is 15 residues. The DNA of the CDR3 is TGTGCCAGCAGTTCTGCCTATTATAGCAATCAGCCCCAGCATTTT. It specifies CASSSAYYSNQPQHF.

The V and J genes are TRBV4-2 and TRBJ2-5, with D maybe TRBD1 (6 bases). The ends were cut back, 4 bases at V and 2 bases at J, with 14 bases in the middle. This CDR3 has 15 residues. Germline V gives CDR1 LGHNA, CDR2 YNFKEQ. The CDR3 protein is CASSPNREIQETQYF. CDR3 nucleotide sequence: TGTGCCAGCAGCCCCAACAGGGAGATTCAAGAGACCCAGTACTTC.

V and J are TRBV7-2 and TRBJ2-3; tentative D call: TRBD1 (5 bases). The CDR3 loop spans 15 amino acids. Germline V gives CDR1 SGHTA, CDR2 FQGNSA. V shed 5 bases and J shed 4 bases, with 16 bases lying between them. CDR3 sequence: CASSLSFGASDTQYF. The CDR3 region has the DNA TGTGCCAGCAGCCTATCCTTTGGGGCTTCAGATACGCAGTATTTT.

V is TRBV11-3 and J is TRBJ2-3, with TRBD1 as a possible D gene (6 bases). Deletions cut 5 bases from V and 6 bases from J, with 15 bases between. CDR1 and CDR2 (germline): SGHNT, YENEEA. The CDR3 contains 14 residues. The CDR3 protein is CASSMTGVGDTQYF. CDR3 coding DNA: TGTGCCAGCAGCATGACAGGTGTGGGGGATACGCAGTATTTT.

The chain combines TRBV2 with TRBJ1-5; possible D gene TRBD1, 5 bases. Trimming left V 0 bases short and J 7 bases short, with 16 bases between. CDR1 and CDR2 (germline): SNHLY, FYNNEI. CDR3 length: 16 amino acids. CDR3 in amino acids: CASSEALPVGGQPQHF. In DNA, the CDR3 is TGTGCCAGCAGTGAAGCGCTTCCGGTGGGGGGACAGCCCCAGCATTTT.

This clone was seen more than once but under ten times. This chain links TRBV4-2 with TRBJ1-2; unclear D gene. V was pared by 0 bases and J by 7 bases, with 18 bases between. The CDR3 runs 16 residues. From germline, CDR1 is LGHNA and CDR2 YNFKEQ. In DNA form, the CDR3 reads TGTGCCAGCAGCCAAGATTTGAAACAGCTCTATGGTGGCTACACCTTC. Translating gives CASSQDLKQLYGGYTF.